This T cell receptor (beta chain) came from a study of blood T cell repertoires in COVID-19. Some clones are missing from TCRdb's copy, which holds only in-frame ones; the method was immunoSEQ multiplex PCR. The repertoire includes 300,000 to 350,000 clones, over 75% of them detected once, and 2.2% sits in the top ten. This clone appeared a single time. V lost 4 bases to trimming and J lost 1 base, with 9 bases between them. The germline V gene encodes CDR1 SGDLS and CDR2 YYNGEE. This CDR3 is built from 13 residues. Allocation to cohorts depended on clinical history reported by the participants. The sequencing input was PBMCs or T cells enriched from blood (not recorded which). The J gene is TRBJ2-7, the V gene TRBV9, with a possible D match to TRBD2 (5 bases). The TCR was taken from a man aged 25 to 45 who had recovered from COVID-19. The CDR3 DNA reads as TGTGCCAGCAGCTGGACTGGGTCCTACGAGCAGTACTTC. Protein sequence: CASSWTGSYEQYF.